These 20 T cell receptor beta chains came from one sample sequenced in a study of response to subunit inactivated influenza vaccine. TCRdb re-called the RT-PCR reads through MiXCR, storing one row per CDR3 protein. The repertoire holds roughly 620,000 distinct CDR3 sequences, with 10% to 12% as singletons. These same records also appear under a second study, on T cells expressing NK-cell markers. From that second work: Beta-chain TCR cDNA was generated via 5'RACE template switching with UMIs.

This sample comprised PBMCs from blood, obtained on the day of vaccination. These receptors were collected from a man aged 50-60 years who received an inactivated influenza vaccine.

The CDR3 DNA reads as TGCAGTGCTAGTATCCCCGGGATGGGCTACACCTTC. Translated, it gives CSASIPGMGYTF. J is TRBJ1-2 and V is TRBV20-1; D call uncertain. V was pared by 3 bases and J by 8 bases, with 13 bases between. Germline V gene sequence: CDR1 DFQATT, CDR2 SNEGSKA (reference sequence). CDR3 length equals 12 residues.

The chain employs TRBV18 and TRBJ2-4, with D unclear. The germline V gene encodes CDR1 KGHSH and CDR2 LQKENI. CDR3 size: 15 residues. The V and J ends lost 0 bases and 0 bases respectively, with 6 bases between them. CDR3 nucleotide sequence: TGTGCCAGCTCACCACCGGAACGAGCCAAAAACATTCAGTACTTC. Amino acids: CASSPPERAKNIQYF.

The chain uses TRBV25-1 and TRBJ1-1; D possibly corresponds to TRBD1 (5 bases). Germline V CDR1 and CDR2: MGHDK, SYGVNS. This CDR3 has 13 amino acids. Trimming took 7 bases from V and 5 from J, leaving 14 bases between them. The CDR3 region has the DNA TGTGCCAGCATGCAGCAGGGTAAGACTGAAGCTTTCTTT. Encoded protein: CASMQQGKTEAFF.

The chain links TRBV7-2 to TRBJ1-2; TRBD1 might be the D (5 bases). CDR1 is SGHTA and CDR2 is FQGNSA in the germline V gene. Trimming took 1 base from V and 4 from J, leaving 16 bases between them. The CDR3 is made up of 16 amino acids. CDR3 nucleotide sequence: TGTGCCAGCAGCTTAGTAGGTTTCGGCAGGGCCTATGGCTACACCTTC. Its protein is CASSLVGFGRAYGYTF.

This clonotype has just a few counts. J is TRBJ1-5 and V is TRBV15, with a weak D call TRBD1 (5 bases). Germline lookup yields CDR1 LNHNV and CDR2 YYDKDF (reference sequence). The CDR3 length is 14 residues. Trimming shortened V by 2 bases and J by 10 bases, and 15 bases separated the two germline ends. CDR3 residues: CATSRSGGSSPQHF. DNA of the CDR3: TGTGCCACCAGCAGATCGGGGGGGAGCAGCCCCCAGCATTTT.

A few counts support this clonotype. This chain links TRBV7-2 with TRBJ2-5; perhaps TRBD2 as D (5 bases). V was clipped by 3 bases and J by 3 bases, with 17 bases between them. The CDR3 loop spans 16 amino acids. Germline V gene data show CDR1 as SGHTA and CDR2 as FQGNSA. The CDR3 loop reads CASSFVRGSGKETQYF. The DNA for the CDR3 is TGTGCCAGCAGCTTTGTTCGTGGGAGCGGAAAAGAGACCCAGTACTTC.

The chain is built from TRBV11-3 and TRBJ2-7, with 7 positions matching TRBD1. The length of the CDR3 is 13 residues. The germline V gene encodes CDR1 SGHNT and CDR2 YENEEA. The junction had 7 bases not matched to a gene; V was cut back by 5 bases and J by 6 bases. The DNA for the CDR3 is TGTGCCAGCAGCCTCAACCAGGGGGTCGAGCAGTACTTC. Translation gives CASSLNQGVEQYF.

This clonotype was picked up many times. The V call is TRBV28, the J call TRBJ2-7; possible D gene TRBD1, 6 bases. V was pared by 2 bases and J by 3 bases, with 11 bases between. Germline V gene sequence: CDR1 MDHEN, CDR2 SYDVKM. The CDR3 consists of 14 residues. The CDR3 loop is CASSLGGDLYEQYF. The DNA of the CDR3 is TGTGCCAGCAGTTTAGGGGGCGACCTCTACGAGCAGTACTTC.

This clonotype was seen a few times. The V and J genes are TRBV20-1 and TRBJ1-5; TRBD1 is a possible D gene (5 bases). Deletions cut 5 bases from V and 1 base from J, with 9 bases between. CDR3 length equals 13 residues. Germline loops: CDR1 DFQATT, CDR2 SNEGSKA (reference sequence). The DNA of the CDR3 is TGCAGTGCTCAGGGAACGAGCAATCAGCCCCAGCATTTT. It codes for CSAQGTSNQPQHF.

This clonotype turned up a few times. V is TRBV18 and J is TRBJ1-3; D perhaps matches TRBD1 (6 bases). The V end was cut by 2 bases, the J end by 0 bases, with 11 bases between. CDR3 length: 16 residues. CDR1 KGHSH and CDR2 LQKENI come from the germline V gene. CDR3 sequence (DNA): TGTGCCAGCTCACCAAACAGGGCACACTCTGGAAACACCATATATTTT. Translated: CASSPNRAHSGNTIYF.

This clonotype was picked up a small number of times. The chain joins TRBV6-2 or TRBV6-3 to TRBJ2-5; 14 bases align to TRBD2. This CDR3 contains 17 residues. Losses at the gene ends were 2 bases for V and 5 bases for J; bases not matched to a gene: 7. CDR1 MNHEY and CDR2 SVGEGT come from the germline V gene. CDR3 amino acids: CASSYPPTSGRAETQYF. The CDR3, as DNA: TGTGCCAGCAGTTACCCCCCGACTAGCGGGAGGGCCGAGACCCAGTACTTC.

This chain links TRBV7-2 with TRBJ1-3, with no clear D. The length of the CDR3 is 13 residues. Germline CDR1 and CDR2: SGHTA and FQGNSA. V gave up 6 bases and J gave up 0 bases, with 6 bases separating them. The CDR3 nucleotides read TGTGCCAGCAGACCGGCCTCTGGAAACACCATATATTTT. This codes for CASRPASGNTIYF. The whole variable domain, remainder taken from reference TRBV7-2 and TRBJ1-3, is GAGVSQSPSNKVTEKGKDVELRCDPISGHTALYWYRQSLGQGLEFLIYFQGNSAPDKSGLPSDRFSAERTGGSVSTLTIQRTQQEDSAVYLCASRPASGNTIYFGEGSWLTVV.

This clonotype was seen a handful of times. V is TRBV7-8 and J is TRBJ2-3; no clear D gene. V was cut by 2 bases and J by 2 bases, with 11 bases left in between. CDR3 length: 15 amino acids. Germline V gene sequence: CDR1 SGHVS, CDR2 FQNEAQ. The CDR3 spells CASSLYGLLTDTQYF. The DNA for the CDR3 is TGTGCCAGCAGCTTATATGGGCTGCTCACAGATACGCAGTATTTT.

This clonotype was picked up a small number of times. The chain carries TRBV29-1 and TRBJ2-2; D gene unclear. Germline assignment: CDR1 SQVTM and CDR2 ANQGSEA. The CDR3 extends over 11 amino acids. The ends were cut back, 6 bases at V and 5 bases at J, with 7 bases in the middle. CDR3 residues: CSVWITGELFF. In DNA form, the CDR3 reads TGCAGCGTATGGATAACCGGGGAGCTGTTTTTT.

The V call is TRBV27, the J call TRBJ2-7, with TRBD2 matching over 8 bases. Germline CDR1 reads MNHEY; CDR2 reads SMNVEV (reference sequence). CDR3 length equals 14 residues. J was trimmed by 2 bases and V by 5 bases; bases with no gene match: 5. The CDR3 sequence: CASSASGRTYEQYF. The DNA for the CDR3 is TGTGCCAGCAGTGCGAGCGGGAGAACCTACGAGCAGTACTTC.

This rearrangement joins TRBV7-9 to TRBJ2-1; 10 bases are shared with TRBD2. Trimming cost V 6 bases and J 4 bases; bases outside gene matches: 6. The CDR3 extends over 15 amino acids. Germline lookup yields CDR1 SEHNR and CDR2 FQNEAQ (reference sequence). CDR3 sequence reads: CASSPTSGEYNEQFF. The CDR3 DNA sequence: TGTGCCAGCAGTCCCACTAGCGGGGAGTACAATGAGCAGTTCTTC.

This clonotype has a count of ten or more. The J gene is TRBJ1-2, the V gene TRBV10-3; 10 bases map to TRBD1. CDR3 length: 15 residues. The J segment lost 6 bases and the V segment lost 5 bases, leaving 9 bases of the junction unmatched. The germline V gene encodes CDR1 ENHRY and CDR2 SYGVKD. CDR3 in amino acids: CAISPPGQGMDGYTF. For the CDR3, the DNA is TGTGCCATCAGTCCACCGGGACAGGGGATGGATGGCTACACCTTC.

This chain connects TRBV6-2 or TRBV6-3 to TRBJ1-1; possibly TRBD1 for D (5 bases). Germline-derived CDR1 and CDR2 are MNHEY and SVGEGT. Trimming cost V 0 bases and J 6 bases, with 14 bases left between them. The CDR3 loop spans 15 amino acids. CDR3 sequence: CASSYSKAGQAEAFF. CDR3 sequence (DNA): TGTGCCAGCAGTTACTCGAAGGCAGGGCAGGCTGAAGCTTTCTTT.

This clonotype has a count of ten or more. This chain links TRBV5-1 with TRBJ2-3; D unresolved. Germline loops: CDR1 SGHRS, CDR2 YFSETQ. The CDR3 has 12 residues. The V and J ends lost 0 bases and 5 bases respectively, with 4 bases between them. The CDR3: CASSLDLDTQYF. The CDR3 nucleotides read TGCGCCAGCAGCTTGGACTTAGATACGCAGTATTTT.

This chain's CDR3 is CATSRDKGFSYNEQFF. CDR3 bases: TGTGCCACCAGCAGAGACAAGGGATTCTCCTACAATGAGCAGTTCTTC. The chain employs TRBV15 and TRBJ2-1; D is uncertain. From germline, CDR1 is LNHNV and CDR2 YYDKDF (reference sequence). V lost 0 bases and J 0 bases, leaving 9 bases between the germline ends. The CDR3 has 16 amino acids.